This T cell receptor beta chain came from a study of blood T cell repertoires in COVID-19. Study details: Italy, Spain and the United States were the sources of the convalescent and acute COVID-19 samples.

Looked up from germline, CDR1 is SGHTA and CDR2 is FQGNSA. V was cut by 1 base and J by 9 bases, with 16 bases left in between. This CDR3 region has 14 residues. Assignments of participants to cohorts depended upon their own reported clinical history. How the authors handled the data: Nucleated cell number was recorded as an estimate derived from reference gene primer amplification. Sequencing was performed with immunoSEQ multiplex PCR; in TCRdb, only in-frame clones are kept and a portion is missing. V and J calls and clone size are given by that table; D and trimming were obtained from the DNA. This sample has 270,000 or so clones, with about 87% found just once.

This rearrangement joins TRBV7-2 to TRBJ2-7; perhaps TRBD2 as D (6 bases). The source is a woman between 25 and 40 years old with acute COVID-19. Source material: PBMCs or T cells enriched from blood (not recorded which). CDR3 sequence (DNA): TGTGCCAGCAGCTTAGTAGCGGACCTTTCAGCGCAGTACTTC. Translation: CASSLVADLSAQYF.